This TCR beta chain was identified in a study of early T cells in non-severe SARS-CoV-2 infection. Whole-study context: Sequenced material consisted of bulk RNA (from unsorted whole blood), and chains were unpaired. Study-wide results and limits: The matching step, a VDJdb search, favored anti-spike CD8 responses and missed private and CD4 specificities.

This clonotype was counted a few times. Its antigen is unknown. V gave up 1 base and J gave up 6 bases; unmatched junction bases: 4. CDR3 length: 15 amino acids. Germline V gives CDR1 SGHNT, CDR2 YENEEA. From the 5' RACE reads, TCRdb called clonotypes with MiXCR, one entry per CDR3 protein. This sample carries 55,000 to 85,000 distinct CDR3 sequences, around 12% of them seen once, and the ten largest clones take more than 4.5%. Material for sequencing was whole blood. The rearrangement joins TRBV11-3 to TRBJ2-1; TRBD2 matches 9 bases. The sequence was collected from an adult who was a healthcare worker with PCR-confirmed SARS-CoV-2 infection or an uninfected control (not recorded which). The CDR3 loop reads CASSLGLAVTNEQFF. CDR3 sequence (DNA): TGTGCCAGCAGCTTAGGACTAGCGGTCACCAATGAGCAGTTCTTC.